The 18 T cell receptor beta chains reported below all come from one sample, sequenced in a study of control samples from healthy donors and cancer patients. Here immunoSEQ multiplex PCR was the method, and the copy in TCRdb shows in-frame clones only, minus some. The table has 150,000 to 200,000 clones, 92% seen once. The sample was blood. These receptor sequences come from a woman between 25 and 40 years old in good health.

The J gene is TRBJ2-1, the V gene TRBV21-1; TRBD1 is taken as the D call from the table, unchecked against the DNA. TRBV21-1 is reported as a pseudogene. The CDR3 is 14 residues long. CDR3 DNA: TGTGCCAGCAGCAAAGGGACAGACAACAATGAGCAGTTCTTC. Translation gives CASSKGTDNNEQFF.

CDR3 loop: CASSDWADSYEQYF. The CDR3 DNA is TGTGCCAGCAGTGATTGGGCGGATTCCTACGAGCAGTACTTC. The chain recombines TRBV2 with TRBJ2-7, with D hard to call. CDR3 length equals 14 residues. In germline, CDR1 is SNHLY, CDR2 FYNNEI. V was shortened by 3 bases and J by 1 base, with 10 bases between the two germline ends.

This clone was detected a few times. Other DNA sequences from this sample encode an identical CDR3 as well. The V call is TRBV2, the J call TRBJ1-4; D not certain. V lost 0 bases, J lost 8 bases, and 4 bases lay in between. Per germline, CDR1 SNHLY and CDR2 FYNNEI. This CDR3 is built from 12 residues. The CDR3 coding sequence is TGTGCCAGCAGTGAAGCAGGGGAAAAACTGTTTTTT. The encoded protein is CASSEAGEKLFF.

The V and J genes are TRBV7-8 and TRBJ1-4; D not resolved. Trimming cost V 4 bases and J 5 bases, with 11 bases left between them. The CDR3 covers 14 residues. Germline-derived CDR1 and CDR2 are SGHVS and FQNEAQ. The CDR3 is CASSSPLPNEKLFF. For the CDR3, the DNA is TGTGCCAGCAGCTCGCCCCTCCCGAATGAAAAACTGTTTTTT. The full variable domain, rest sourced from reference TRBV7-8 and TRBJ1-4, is GAGVSQSPRYKVAKRGQDVALRCDPISGHVSLFWYQQALGQGPEFLTYFQNEAQLDKSGLPSDRFFAERPEGSVSTLKIQRTQQEDSAVYLCASSSPLPNEKLFFGSGTQLSVL.

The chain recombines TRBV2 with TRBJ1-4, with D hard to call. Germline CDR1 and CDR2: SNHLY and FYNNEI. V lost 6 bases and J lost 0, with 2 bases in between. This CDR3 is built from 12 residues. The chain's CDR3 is CASRTTNEKLFF. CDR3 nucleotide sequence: TGTGCCAGCAGGACAACTAATGAAAAACTGTTTTTT.

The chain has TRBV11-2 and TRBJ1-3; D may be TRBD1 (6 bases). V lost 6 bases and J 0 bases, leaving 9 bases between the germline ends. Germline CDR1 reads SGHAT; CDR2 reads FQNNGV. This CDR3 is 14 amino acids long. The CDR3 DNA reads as TGTGCCAGCAGTACAGGGAGCTCTGGAAACACCATATATTTT. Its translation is CASSTGSSGNTIYF.

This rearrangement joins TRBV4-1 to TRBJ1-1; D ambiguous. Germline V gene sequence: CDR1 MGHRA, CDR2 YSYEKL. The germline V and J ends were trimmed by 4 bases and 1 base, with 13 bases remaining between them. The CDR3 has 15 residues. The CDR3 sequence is CASSLYSAENTEAFF. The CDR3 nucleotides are TGCGCCAGCAGCCTGTACTCGGCCGAGAACACTGAAGCTTTCTTT.

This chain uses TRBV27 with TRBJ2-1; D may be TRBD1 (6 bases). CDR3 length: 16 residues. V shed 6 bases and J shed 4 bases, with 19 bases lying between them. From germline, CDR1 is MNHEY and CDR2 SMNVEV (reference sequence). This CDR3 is CASRFLRGTLYNEQFF. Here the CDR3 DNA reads TGTGCCAGCAGATTCCTAAGGGGGACACTGTACAATGAGCAGTTCTTC.

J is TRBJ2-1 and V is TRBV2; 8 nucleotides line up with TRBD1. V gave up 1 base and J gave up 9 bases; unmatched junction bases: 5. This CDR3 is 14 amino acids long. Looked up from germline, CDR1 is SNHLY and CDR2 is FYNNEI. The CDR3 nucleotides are TGTGCCAGCAGTGAAGGGGAAACAGGGGGTGAGCAGTTCTTC. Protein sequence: CASSEGETGGEQFF. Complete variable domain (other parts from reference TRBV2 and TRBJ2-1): EPEVTQTPSHQVTQMGQEVILRCVPISNHLYFYWYRQILGQKVEFLVSFYNNEISEKSEIFDDQFSVERPDGSNFTLKIRSTKLEDSAMYFCASSEGETGGEQFFGPGTRLTVL.

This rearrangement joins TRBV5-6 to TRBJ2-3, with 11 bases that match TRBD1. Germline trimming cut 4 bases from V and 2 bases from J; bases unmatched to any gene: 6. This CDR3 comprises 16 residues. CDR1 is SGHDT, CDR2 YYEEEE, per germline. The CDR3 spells CASSLKGQGATDTQYF. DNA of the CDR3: TGTGCCAGCAGCCTGAAAGGACAGGGGGCCACAGATACGCAGTATTTT.

The CDR3 reads CASSYSGGAASYEQYF. The CDR3 nucleotides read TGCGCCAGCAGCTACTCAGGGGGCGCAGCGTCCTACGAGCAGTACTTC. J is TRBJ2-7 and V is TRBV5-1, with 8 bases fitting TRBD1. Germline V gene sequence: CDR1 SGHRS, CDR2 YFSETQ. CDR3 length: 16 amino acids. V was clipped by 3 bases and J by 1 base; unmatched bases: 9.

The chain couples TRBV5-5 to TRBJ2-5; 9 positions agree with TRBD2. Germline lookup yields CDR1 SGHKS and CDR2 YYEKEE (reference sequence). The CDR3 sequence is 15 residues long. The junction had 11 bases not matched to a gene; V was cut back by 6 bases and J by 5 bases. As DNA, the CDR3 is TGTGCCAGCACCCTGGAGGCGGGAGGGTGGGAGACCCAGTACTTC. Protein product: CASTLEAGGWETQYF. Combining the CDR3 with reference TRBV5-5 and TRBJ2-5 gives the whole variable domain DAGVTQSPTHLIKTRGQQVTLRCSPISGHKSVSWYQQVLGQGPQFIFQYYEKEERGRGNFPDRFSARQFPNYSSELNVNALLLGDSALYLCASTLEAGGWETQYFGPGTRLLVL.

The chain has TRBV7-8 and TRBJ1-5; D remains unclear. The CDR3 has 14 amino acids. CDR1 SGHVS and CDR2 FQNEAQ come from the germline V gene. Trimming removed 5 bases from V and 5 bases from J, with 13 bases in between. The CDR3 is CASSPLRAYQPQHF. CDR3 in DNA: TGTGCCAGCAGCCCCCTCAGAGCATATCAGCCCCAGCATTTT.

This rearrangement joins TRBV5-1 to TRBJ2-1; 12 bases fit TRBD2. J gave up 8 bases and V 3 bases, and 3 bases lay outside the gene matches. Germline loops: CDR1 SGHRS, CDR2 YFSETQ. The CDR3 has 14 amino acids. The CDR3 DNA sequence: TGCGCCAGCAGCTCTAGCGGGAGGGGGTATGAGCAGTTCTTC. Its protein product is CASSSSGRGYEQFF.

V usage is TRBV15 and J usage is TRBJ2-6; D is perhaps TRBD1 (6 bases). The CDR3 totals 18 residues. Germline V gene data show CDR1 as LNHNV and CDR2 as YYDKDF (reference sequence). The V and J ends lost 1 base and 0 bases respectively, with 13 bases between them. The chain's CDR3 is CATSRVQQGVSGANVLTF. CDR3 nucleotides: TGTGCCACCAGCAGAGTTCAACAGGGAGTCTCTGGGGCCAACGTCCTGACTTTC.

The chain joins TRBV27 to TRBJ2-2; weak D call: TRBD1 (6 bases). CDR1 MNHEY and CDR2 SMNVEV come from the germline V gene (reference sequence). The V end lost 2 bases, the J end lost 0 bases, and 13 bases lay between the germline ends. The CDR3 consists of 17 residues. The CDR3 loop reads CASSLKGQGPNTGELFF. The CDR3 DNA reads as TGTGCCAGCAGTTTAAAGGGCCAGGGGCCGAACACCGGGGAGCTGTTTTTT.

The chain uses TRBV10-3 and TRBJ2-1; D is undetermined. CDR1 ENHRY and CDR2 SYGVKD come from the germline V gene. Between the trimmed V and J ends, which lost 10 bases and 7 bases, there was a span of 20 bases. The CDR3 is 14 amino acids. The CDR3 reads CATAVGPGRNEQFF. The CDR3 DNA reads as TGTGCCACGGCCGTAGGTCCCGGGCGGAATGAGCAGTTCTTC.

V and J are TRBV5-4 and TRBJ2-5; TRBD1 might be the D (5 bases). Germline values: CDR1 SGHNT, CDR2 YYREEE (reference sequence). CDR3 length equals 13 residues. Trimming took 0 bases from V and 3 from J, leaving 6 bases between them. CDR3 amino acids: CASSLVREETQYF. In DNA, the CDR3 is TGTGCCAGCAGCTTGGTCAGGGAAGAGACCCAGTACTTC.